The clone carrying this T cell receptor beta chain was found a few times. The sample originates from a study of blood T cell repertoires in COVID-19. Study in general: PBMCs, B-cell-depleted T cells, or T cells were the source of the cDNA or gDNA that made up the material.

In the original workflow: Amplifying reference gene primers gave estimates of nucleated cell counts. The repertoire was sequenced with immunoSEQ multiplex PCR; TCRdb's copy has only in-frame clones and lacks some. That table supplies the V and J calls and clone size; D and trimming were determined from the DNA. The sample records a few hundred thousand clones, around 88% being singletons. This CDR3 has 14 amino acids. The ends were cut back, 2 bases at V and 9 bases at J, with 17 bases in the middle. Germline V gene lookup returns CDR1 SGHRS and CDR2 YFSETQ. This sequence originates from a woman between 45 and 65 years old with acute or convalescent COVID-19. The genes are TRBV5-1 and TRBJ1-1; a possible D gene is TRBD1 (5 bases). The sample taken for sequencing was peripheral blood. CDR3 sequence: CASSLLGGRDKAFF. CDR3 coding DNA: TGCGCCAGCAGCTTATTGGGGGGAAGAGATAAAGCTTTCTTT.